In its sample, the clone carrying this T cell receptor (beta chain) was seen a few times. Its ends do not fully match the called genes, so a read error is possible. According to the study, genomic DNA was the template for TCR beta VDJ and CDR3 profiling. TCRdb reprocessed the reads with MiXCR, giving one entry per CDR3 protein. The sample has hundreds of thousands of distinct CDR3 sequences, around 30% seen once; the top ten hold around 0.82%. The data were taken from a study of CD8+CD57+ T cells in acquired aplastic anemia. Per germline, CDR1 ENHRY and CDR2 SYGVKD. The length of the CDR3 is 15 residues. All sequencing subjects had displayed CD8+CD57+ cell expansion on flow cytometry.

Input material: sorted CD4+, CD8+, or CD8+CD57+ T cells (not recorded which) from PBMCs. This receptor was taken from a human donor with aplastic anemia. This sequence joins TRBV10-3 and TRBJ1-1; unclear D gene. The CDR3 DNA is TGTGCCAGCAGTTACTCTGGACCGAGGAACACTGAAGCTTTCTTT. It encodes CASSYSGPRNTEAFF.